The rows below give T cell receptor beta chains drawn from one sample of a study of cytomegalovirus exposure and HLA in healthy donors. Sequenced by immunoSEQ multiplex PCR; TCRdb stores in-frame clones only, minus some. The sample has about 140,000 clones, 82% seen once. Sequenced material: PBMCs. These receptors were collected from a man aged 18-30 years in good health and CMV-seropositive. The CDR3 runs from the conserved cysteine through the conserved F or W. D genes are given only for firm matches. A row's size may be missing; if present it is once, few, many or a size class.

v_gene: TRBV5-1
j_gene: TRBJ2-7
abundance: -
d_gene: -
CDR3nt: TGCGCCAGCAGCTTGGGCGCGGGGAACTCCTACGAGCAGTACTTC
CDR3aa: CASSLGAGNSYEQYF

v_gene: TRBV7-6
j_gene: TRBJ2-1
abundance: -
d_gene: TRBD1
CDR3nt: TGTGCCAGCAGCCTGGGACAGGGCAATGAGCAGTTCTTC
CDR3aa: CASSLGQGNEQFF

v_gene: TRBV28
j_gene: TRBJ1-3
abundance: -
d_gene: -
CDR3nt: TGTGCCAGCAGTAAGTCGGGATTACTCTCTGGAAACACCATATATTTT
CDR3aa: CASSKSGLLSGNTIYF

v_gene: TRBV7-6
j_gene: TRBJ2-2
abundance: -
d_gene: -
CDR3nt: TGTGCCAGCAGCTCCCGACTAGTTTCCCCCGGGGAGCTGTTTTTT
CDR3aa: CASSSRLVSPGELFF

v_gene: TRBV6-5
j_gene: TRBJ1-1
abundance: -
d_gene: -
CDR3nt: TGTGCCAGCAGTTATACAGGGCTCCAAGCTTTCTTT
CDR3aa: CASSYTGLQAFF

v_gene: TRBV28
j_gene: TRBJ2-1
abundance: -
d_gene: TRBD1
CDR3nt: TGTGCCAGCAGTGAGACAGGGGATTACAATGAGCAGTTCTTC
CDR3aa: CASSETGDYNEQFF

v_gene: TRBV13
j_gene: TRBJ2-2
abundance: -
d_gene: -
CDR3nt: TGTGCCAGCAGCCCCAGACAGGCGAACACCGGGGAGCTGTTTTTT
CDR3aa: CASSPRQANTGELFF

v_gene: TRBV2
j_gene: TRBJ2-6
abundance: -
d_gene: -
CDR3nt: TGTGCCAGCAAGCCAGGGCAGGGTAAAGCTGGGGCCAACGTCCTGACTTTC
CDR3aa: CASKPGQGKAGANVLTF

v_gene: TRBV6-6
j_gene: TRBJ1-1
abundance: -
d_gene: TRBD1
CDR3nt: TGTGCCAGCACCCCCGGAGGGACAGGGAACACTGAAGCTTTCTTT
CDR3aa: CASTPGGTGNTEAFF

v_gene: TRBV6-5
j_gene: TRBJ2-7
abundance: -
d_gene: TRBD1
CDR3nt: TGTGCCAGCAGTTACGTAGGGAGACAGGGGCGACAGTACTTC
CDR3aa: CASSYVGRQGRQYF

v_gene: TRBV7-8
j_gene: TRBJ2-7
abundance: -
d_gene: TRBD1
CDR3nt: TGTGCCAGCAGCCCTCAGGGACAGGGGGACTATGAGCAGTACTTC
CDR3aa: CASSPQGQGDYEQYF

v_gene: TRBV19
j_gene: TRBJ2-7
abundance: once
d_gene: TRBD2
CDR3nt: TGTGCCAGTAGTTTGCGGGAGGGCCCTTACGAGCAGTACTTC
CDR3aa: CASSLREGPYEQYF

v_gene: TRBV5-1
j_gene: TRBJ2-3
abundance: -
d_gene: TRBD2
CDR3nt: TGCGCCAGCAGCTTGGGTATGGGCGGGAGGGGATCCACAGATACGCAGTATTTT
CDR3aa: CASSLGMGGRGSTDTQYF

v_gene: TRBV27
j_gene: TRBJ2-1
abundance: once
d_gene: TRBD2
CDR3nt: TGTGCCAGTGGGGGGGTCAATGAGCAGTTCTTC
CDR3aa: CASGGVNEQFF

v_gene: TRBV4-1
j_gene: TRBJ2-1
abundance: -
d_gene: -
CDR3nt: TGCGCCAGCAGCCTTTCTAATGAGCAGTTCTTC
CDR3aa: CASSLSNEQFF

v_gene: TRBV6-1
j_gene: TRBJ2-7
abundance: -
d_gene: -
CDR3nt: TGTGCCAGCAGTGAACGGGAATGGACCTACGAGCAGTACTTC
CDR3aa: CASSEREWTYEQYF

v_gene: TRBV4-1
j_gene: TRBJ2-3
abundance: -
d_gene: TRBD2
CDR3nt: TGCGCCAGCAGCCGGGGGGGACTAGCGGGAAAATTGGCAGATACGCAGTATTTT
CDR3aa: CASSRGGLAGKLADTQYF

v_gene: TRBV6-1
j_gene: TRBJ2-5
abundance: -
d_gene: TRBD1
CDR3nt: TGTGCCAGCAGTGAAGCGCTTCCGGCAGGGGGCTGGGAGACCCAGTACTTC
CDR3aa: CASSEALPAGGWETQYF

v_gene: TRBV19
j_gene: TRBJ2-7
abundance: -
d_gene: TRBD1
CDR3nt: TGTGCCAGTAGTATAACGACGGGGGACAGGGACTACGAGCAGTACTTC
CDR3aa: CASSITTGDRDYEQYF

v_gene: TRBV4-1
j_gene: TRBJ2-3
abundance: -
d_gene: TRBD2
CDR3nt: TGCGCCAGCAGCCAACCGAGCGGGAGGGCCACCGATACGCAGTATTTT
CDR3aa: CASSQPSGRATDTQYF

v_gene: TRBV5-1
j_gene: TRBJ2-7
abundance: -
d_gene: -
CDR3nt: TGCGCCAGCAGCCCGGACTCCATTTTAGGCTACGAGCAGTACTTC
CDR3aa: CASSPDSILGYEQYF

v_gene: TRBV5-1
j_gene: TRBJ2-5
abundance: -
d_gene: -
CDR3nt: TGCGCCAGCAGCTTGGTCCCTGGCAGGGTCCAAGAGACCCAGTACTTC
CDR3aa: CASSLVPGRVQETQYF

v_gene: TRBV27
j_gene: TRBJ1-5
abundance: -
d_gene: TRBD1
CDR3nt: TGTGCCAGCAGTCCACCCGGACAGGCTCATCAGCCCCAGCATTTT
CDR3aa: CASSPPGQAHQPQHF

v_gene: TRBV6-5
j_gene: TRBJ2-7
abundance: -
d_gene: TRBD1
CDR3nt: TGTGCCAGCAGTTTGACAGGGATAGGGCACGAGCAGTACTTC
CDR3aa: CASSLTGIGHEQYF

v_gene: TRBV2
j_gene: TRBJ2-3
abundance: -
d_gene: -
CDR3nt: TGTGCCAGCAGGGTAGACTCTTTTAGCACAGATACGCAGTATTTT
CDR3aa: CASRVDSFSTDTQYF

v_gene: TRBV6-5
j_gene: TRBJ2-5
abundance: -
d_gene: -
CDR3nt: TGTGCCAGCAGTTGGGGCATTAGAAGGGAGACCCAGTACTTC
CDR3aa: CASSWGIRRETQYF

v_gene: TRBV10-2
j_gene: TRBJ1-5
abundance: few
d_gene: TRBD1
CDR3nt: TGCGCCAGCAGGGAGGGACAGGTCAATCAGCCCCAGCATTTT
CDR3aa: CASREGQVNQPQHF

v_gene: TRBV7-6
j_gene: TRBJ1-5
abundance: -
d_gene: TRBD1
CDR3nt: TGTGCCAGCAGTCCCGACGGGACAGGGGGCGAGGAGGCCCAGCATTTT
CDR3aa: CASSPDGTGGEEAQHF

v_gene: TRBV29-1
j_gene: TRBJ2-5
abundance: -
d_gene: TRBD2
CDR3nt: TGCAGCGTTGGCCTAGCGGAGCAAGAGACCCAGTACTTC
CDR3aa: CSVGLAEQETQYF

v_gene: TRBV5-1
j_gene: TRBJ2-1
abundance: -
d_gene: TRBD1
CDR3nt: TGCGCCAGCAGCTTTCAGGGGGACACCAATGAGCAGTTCTTC
CDR3aa: CASSFQGDTNEQFF

v_gene: TRBV27
j_gene: TRBJ2-7
abundance: -
d_gene: TRBD1
CDR3nt: TGTGCCAGCAGTTTATCATCAGGGGGTGACGACGAGCAGTACTTC
CDR3aa: CASSLSSGGDDEQYF

v_gene: TRBV19
j_gene: TRBJ1-1
abundance: -
d_gene: -
CDR3nt: TGTGCCAGTAGTTTCATACCGGGCACTGAAGCTTTCTTT
CDR3aa: CASSFIPGTEAFF

v_gene: TRBV6-1
j_gene: TRBJ2-7
abundance: -
d_gene: TRBD2
CDR3nt: TGTGCCAGCAGCACCGACTCGGGGGGCGAGCAGTACTTC
CDR3aa: CASSTDSGGEQYF

v_gene: TRBV7-9
j_gene: TRBJ1-2
abundance: once
d_gene: -
CDR3nt: TGTGCCAGCTCGACTACAGGGAACTATGGCTACACCTTC
CDR3aa: CASSTTGNYGYTF

v_gene: TRBV6-1
j_gene: TRBJ1-1
abundance: once
d_gene: -
CDR3nt: TGTGCCAGCAGTGAAGCGCTTCGGGGGGCGGAAACTGAAGCTTTCTTT
CDR3aa: CASSEALRGAETEAFF

v_gene: TRBV28
j_gene: TRBJ1-2
abundance: -
d_gene: -
CDR3nt: TGTGCCAGCAGTTTCAATTATTTGGGAGGTGGCTACACCTTC
CDR3aa: CASSFNYLGGGYTF

v_gene: TRBV5-4
j_gene: TRBJ1-1
abundance: few
d_gene: -
CDR3nt: TGTGCCAGCAGTCTTAACACTGAAGCTTTCTTT
CDR3aa: CASSLNTEAFF

v_gene: TRBV30
j_gene: TRBJ2-1
abundance: few
d_gene: -
CDR3nt: TGTGCCTGGGCCCGTGGAGGGGAAGTCCAGTTCTTC
CDR3aa: CAWARGGEVQFF

v_gene: TRBV4-1
j_gene: TRBJ2-7
abundance: -
d_gene: -
CDR3nt: TGCGCCAGCAGCCAAGGTCGAGCTAAGGGACTTACCTACGAGCAGTACTTC
CDR3aa: CASSQGRAKGLTYEQYF

v_gene: TRBV5-6
j_gene: TRBJ1-1
abundance: -
d_gene: TRBD1
CDR3nt: TGTGCCAGCAGATTGGGACAGGGTGCGCCTGAAGCTTTCTTT
CDR3aa: CASRLGQGAPEAFF

v_gene: TRBV6-1
j_gene: TRBJ1-1
abundance: few
d_gene: -
CDR3nt: TGTGCCAGCAGTGAAGACAAGGAGTCTTACACTGAAGCTTTCTTT
CDR3aa: CASSEDKESYTEAFF

v_gene: TRBV21-1
j_gene: TRBJ1-2
abundance: -
d_gene: -
CDR3nt: TGTGCCAGCAGCAAAGTGAACAGCCGTTTTTACCCCTATGGCTACACCTTC
CDR3aa: CASSKVNSRFYPYGYTF

v_gene: TRBV28
j_gene: TRBJ2-2
abundance: once
d_gene: -
CDR3nt: TGTGCCAGCAGCCCGGTTAACCTCAACACCGGGGAGCTGTTTTTT
CDR3aa: CASSPVNLNTGELFF

v_gene: TRBV28
j_gene: TRBJ1-1
abundance: -
d_gene: -
CDR3nt: TGTGCCACCCACCCTCGGACACTTTTAGTCGAAGCTTTCTTT
CDR3aa: CATHPRTLLVEAFF

v_gene: TRBV30
j_gene: TRBJ2-2
abundance: -
d_gene: TRBD2
CDR3nt: TGTGCCAGGAAGCCGGGACTAGAGGCCGGGGAGCTGTTTTTT
CDR3aa: CARKPGLEAGELFF

v_gene: TRBV29-1
j_gene: TRBJ2-1
abundance: -
d_gene: -
CDR3nt: TGCAGCGCCCTTAGAATCAATGAGCAGTTCTTC
CDR3aa: CSALRINEQFF

v_gene: TRBV15
j_gene: TRBJ2-7
abundance: -
d_gene: TRBD2
CDR3nt: TGTGCCACCAGCAGGGTCCTTTTAGCGGGAGGCCACTACGAGCAGTACTTC
CDR3aa: CATSRVLLAGGHYEQYF

v_gene: TRBV5-4
j_gene: TRBJ2-7
abundance: -
d_gene: -
CDR3nt: TGTGCCAGCAGCTCCCAGGGTGTGGACGAGCAGTACTTC
CDR3aa: CASSSQGVDEQYF